The subject of this entry is one T cell receptor (beta chain). The antigen remains unidentified. Assay: immunoSEQ multiplex PCR; the TCRdb copy retains only in-frame clones and omits some. The data show roughly 140,000 clones, with just over 90% seen just once and 5.1% held by the top ten. This sample was taken from a study of T cell responses to AZD1222 COVID-19 vaccine. Whole-study results and caveats: Dominant at 160-218 and 743-854, vaccine-associated CD4 TCRs also spanned spike. Donors were largely white British and mainly female; clonal diversity was possibly underestimated.

The CDR3 spans 14 residues. Trimming pared 3 bases from V and 3 bases from J, leaving 11 bases between. Germline loops: CDR1 DFQATT, CDR2 SNEGSKA (reference sequence). The sequences come from peripheral blood, collected on day 0 of AZD1222 vaccination. This sequence originates from an adult in good health. The chain couples TRBV20-1 to TRBJ2-2, with D possibly TRBD2 on 6 matching bases. In nucleotides, the CDR3 is TGCAGTGCTAGTAGACTAGGGGACACCGGGGAGCTGTTTTTT. Translated: CSASRLGDTGELFF.